Below, 8 T cell receptor beta chains from the same sample are listed, as sequenced in a study of shared clonotypes between healthy human individuals. The data were produced by immunoSEQ multiplex PCR, yet TCRdb's version contains in-frame clones alone and is incomplete. The sample records about 320,000 clones, around 90% being singletons. The sample taken for sequencing was memory CD8+ T cells sorted from blood. The sample's subset: CD45RO+ cells pooled with CCR7-negative TemRA cells. The receptor set was obtained from a man between 18 and 35 years old in good health.

This chain uses TRBV5-1 with TRBJ1-3, with unresolved D. The length of the CDR3 is 16 residues. V was pared by 0 bases and J by 0 bases, with 10 bases between. From germline, CDR1 is SGHRS and CDR2 YFSETQ. The CDR3 reads CASSLVGIFSGNTIYF. For the CDR3, the DNA is TGCGCCAGCAGCTTGGTAGGCATTTTCTCTGGAAACACCATATATTTT.

CDR3 residues: CASRAGGPGGELFF. The CDR3 DNA reads as TGTGCCAGCAGGGCGGGAGGGCCTGGGGGGGAGCTGTTTTTT. V usage is TRBV6-5 and J usage is TRBJ2-2; TRBD2 agrees at 9 bases. This CDR3 contains 14 residues. V lost 6 bases to trimming and J lost 8 bases; unmatched junction nucleotides: 7. In germline, CDR1 is MNHEY, CDR2 SVGAGI.

V gene TRBV15 combines with J gene TRBJ2-3; 9 nucleotides align to TRBD1. CDR3 size: 13 residues. Per germline, CDR1 LNHNV and CDR2 YYDKDF (reference sequence). The junction had 4 bases not matched to a gene; V was cut back by 11 bases and J by 1 base. This CDR3 reads CAARTGGTDTQYF. The DNA of the CDR3 is TGTGCCGCCCGGACAGGGGGCACAGATACGCAGTATTTT.

This clone showed up many times. This chain joins TRBV7-9 and TRBJ2-7; D gene uncertain. This CDR3 region has 14 residues. The V end was cut by 0 bases, the J end by 0 bases, with 6 bases between. CDR1 and CDR2 (germline): SEHNR, FQNEAQ (reference sequence). The CDR3 nucleotides are TGTGCCAGCAGCTTAGCACACAACTCCTACGAGCAGTACTTC. Its translation: CASSLAHNSYEQYF.

The genes are TRBV5-1 and TRBJ2-7, with D possibly TRBD1 on 6 matching bases. Germline V CDR1 and CDR2: SGHRS, YFSETQ. The CDR3 spans 14 residues. V lost 3 bases, J lost 1 base, and 11 bases lay in between. The CDR3 nucleotides read TGCGCCAGCAGCTCGGCAGGGGATTCCTACGAGCAGTACTTC. Translated: CASSSAGDSYEQYF.

V is TRBV5-1 and J is TRBJ2-7, with a possible D match to TRBD1 (6 bases). Germline CDR1 SGHRS, CDR2 YFSETQ. V lost 4 bases and J 0 bases, leaving 26 bases between the germline ends. This CDR3 has 19 amino acids. For the CDR3, the DNA is TGCGCCAGCAGCCCTTGGACAGTAAGCTCTGGGGTCAGCTCCTACGAGCAGTACTTC. Its protein product is CASSPWTVSSGVSSYEQYF.

This clone came up once. V is TRBV27 and J is TRBJ2-3, with TRBD1 as a possible D gene (8 bases). The germline CDR1 and CDR2 sequences are MNHEY and SMNVEV (reference sequence). V lost 6 bases and J 5 bases, leaving 15 bases between the germline ends. This CDR3 region has 14 residues. The CDR3 coding sequence is TGTGCCAGCAGCTGGACAGGGAGGGAAGATACGCAGTATTTT. As protein: CASSWTGREDTQYF.

This clone was observed a handful of times. The chain links TRBV28 to TRBJ2-5, with D perhaps being TRBD1 or TRBD2 (5 bases each). Germline lookup yields CDR1 MDHEN and CDR2 SYDVKM. The V and J ends lost 3 bases and 0 bases respectively, with 11 bases between them. CDR3 length equals 15 residues. CDR3 protein: CASSFGLGDQETQYF. In nucleotides, the CDR3 is TGTGCCAGCAGTTTTGGCTTGGGGGACCAAGAGACCCAGTACTTC.